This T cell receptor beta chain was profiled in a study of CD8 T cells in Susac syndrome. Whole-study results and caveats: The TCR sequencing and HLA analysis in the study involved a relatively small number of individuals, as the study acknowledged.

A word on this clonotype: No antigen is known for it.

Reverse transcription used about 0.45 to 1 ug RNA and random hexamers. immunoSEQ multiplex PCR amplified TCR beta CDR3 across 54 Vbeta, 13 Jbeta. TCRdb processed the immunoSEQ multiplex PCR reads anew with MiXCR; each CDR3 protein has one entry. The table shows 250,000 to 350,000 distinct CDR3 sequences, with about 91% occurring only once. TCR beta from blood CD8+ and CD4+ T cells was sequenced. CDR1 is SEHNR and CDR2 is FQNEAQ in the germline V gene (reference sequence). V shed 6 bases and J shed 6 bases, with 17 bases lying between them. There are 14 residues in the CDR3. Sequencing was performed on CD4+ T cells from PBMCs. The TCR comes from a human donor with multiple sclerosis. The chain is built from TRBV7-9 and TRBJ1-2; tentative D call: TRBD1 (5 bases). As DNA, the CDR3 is TGTGCCAGCAGACCCGTGGGGCCTGGTCATGGCTACACCTTC. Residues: CASRPVGPGHGYTF.